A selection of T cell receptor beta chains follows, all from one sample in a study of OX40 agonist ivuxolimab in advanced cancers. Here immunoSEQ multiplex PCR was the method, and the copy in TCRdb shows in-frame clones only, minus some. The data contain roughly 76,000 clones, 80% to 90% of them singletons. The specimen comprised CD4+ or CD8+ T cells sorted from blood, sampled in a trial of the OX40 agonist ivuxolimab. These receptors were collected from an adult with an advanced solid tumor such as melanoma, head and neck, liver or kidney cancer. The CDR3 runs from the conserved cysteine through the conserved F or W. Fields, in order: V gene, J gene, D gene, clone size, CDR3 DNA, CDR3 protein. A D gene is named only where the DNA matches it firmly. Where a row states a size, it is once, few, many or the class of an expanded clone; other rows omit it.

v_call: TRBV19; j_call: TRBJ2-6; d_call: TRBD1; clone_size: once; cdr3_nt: TGTGCCAGTAGTCGGGACAGGGCCGGGGCCAACGTCCTGACTTTC; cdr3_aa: CASSRDRAGANVLTF
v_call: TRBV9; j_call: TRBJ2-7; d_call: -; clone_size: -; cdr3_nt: TGTGCCAGCAGCGTAGAGGGCCCCCCATCCTACGAGCAGTACTTC; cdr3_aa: CASSVEGPPSYEQYF
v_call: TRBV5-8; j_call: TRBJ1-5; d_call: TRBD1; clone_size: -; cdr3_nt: TGTGCCAGCGATCCCGTTCCGGGACAGGGGAGTCAGCCCCAGCATTTT; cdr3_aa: CASDPVPGQGSQPQHF
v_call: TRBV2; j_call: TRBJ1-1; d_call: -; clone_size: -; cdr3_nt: TGTGCCAGCATCAAGCGGCCTTCGAGGGCCCCTAGTGGCACTGAAGCTTTCTTT; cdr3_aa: CASIKRPSRAPSGTEAFF
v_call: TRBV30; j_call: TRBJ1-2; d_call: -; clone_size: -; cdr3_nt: TGTGCCTGGAGTCCCTCAGGGGTCGTAAGTGGCGGCTACACCTTC; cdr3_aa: CAWSPSGVVSGGYTF
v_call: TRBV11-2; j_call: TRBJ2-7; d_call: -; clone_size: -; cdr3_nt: TGTGCCAGCAGCTTAGACAGGGTTGACGAGCAGTACTTC; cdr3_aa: CASSLDRVDEQYF
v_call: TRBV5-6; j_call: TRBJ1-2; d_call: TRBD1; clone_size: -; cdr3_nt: TGTGCCAGCAGCTTGGTGACAGGGACTAACTATGGCTACACCTTC; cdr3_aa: CASSLVTGTNYGYTF
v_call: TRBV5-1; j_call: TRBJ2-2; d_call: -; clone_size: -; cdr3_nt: TGCGCCAGCAGCTTGGACAGTTTCGCGAACACCGGGGAGCTGTTTTTT; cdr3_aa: CASSLDSFANTGELFF
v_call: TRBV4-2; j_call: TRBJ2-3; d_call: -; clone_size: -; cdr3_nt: TGTGTCAGCAGCCAAGAGGGCACGGCAGATGGGGCAGATACGCAGTATTTT; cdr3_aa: CVSSQEGTADGADTQYF
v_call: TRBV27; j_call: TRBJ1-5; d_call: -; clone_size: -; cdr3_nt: TGTGCCAGCAGTTCATGGACAGAGGCTTTGGGGAATCAGCCCCAGCATTTT; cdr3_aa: CASSSWTEALGNQPQHF
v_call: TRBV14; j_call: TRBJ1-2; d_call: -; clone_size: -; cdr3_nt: TGTGCCAGCAGCCAGGACAGCCTCTATGGCTACACCTTC; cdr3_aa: CASSQDSLYGYTF
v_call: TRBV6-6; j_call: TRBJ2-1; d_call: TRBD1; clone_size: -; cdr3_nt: TGTGCCAGCAGTTACTTTACAGGGGGTAATGAGCAGTTCTTC; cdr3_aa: CASSYFTGGNEQFF
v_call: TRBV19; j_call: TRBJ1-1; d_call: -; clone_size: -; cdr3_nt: TGTGCCAGTAGTCATCCGCAGGGATCGTCTGAAGCTTTCTTT; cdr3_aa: CASSHPQGSSEAFF
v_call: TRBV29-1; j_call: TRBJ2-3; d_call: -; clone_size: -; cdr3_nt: TGCAGCGTCGGGGCAGTCGCTGGAGGCACAGATACGCAGTATTTT; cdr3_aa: CSVGAVAGGTDTQYF
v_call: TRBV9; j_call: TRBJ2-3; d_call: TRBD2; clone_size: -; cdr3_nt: TGTGCCAGCAGTCGACTAGCGGGAGGGGGTACGACCACAGATACGCAGTATTTT; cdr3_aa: CASSRLAGGGTTTDTQYF
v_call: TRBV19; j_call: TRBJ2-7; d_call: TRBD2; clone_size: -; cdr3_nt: TGTGCCAGTAGTTGGGCGGGAGCAGCGTACGAGCAGTACTTC; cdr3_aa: CASSWAGAAYEQYF
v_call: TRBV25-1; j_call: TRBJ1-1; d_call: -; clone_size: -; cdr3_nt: TGTGCCAGCAGTGAGGGGGCGGGGATGAACACTGAAGCTTTCTTT; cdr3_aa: CASSEGAGMNTEAFF
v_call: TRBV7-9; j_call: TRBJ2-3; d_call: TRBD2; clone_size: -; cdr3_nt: TGTGCCAGCAGCTTAGATCTAGCGGCAGATACGCAGTATTTT; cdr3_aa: CASSLDLAADTQYF
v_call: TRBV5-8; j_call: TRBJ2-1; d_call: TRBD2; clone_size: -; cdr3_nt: TGTGCCAGCTGGCGGGGGGCGAGCTACAATGAGCAGTTCTTC; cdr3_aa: CASWRGASYNEQFF
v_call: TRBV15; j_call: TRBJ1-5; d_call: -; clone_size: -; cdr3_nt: TGTGCCACCAGCAGAGAGCGGGAGGGCAATCAGCCCCAGCATTTT; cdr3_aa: CATSREREGNQPQHF
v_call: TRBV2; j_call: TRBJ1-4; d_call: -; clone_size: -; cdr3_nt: TGTGCCAGCAGTCCGCCTGGGATAGAGGCAACTAATGAAAAACTGTTTTTT; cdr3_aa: CASSPPGIEATNEKLFF
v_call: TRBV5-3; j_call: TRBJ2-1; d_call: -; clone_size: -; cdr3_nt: TGTGCCAGAAGCTTGGACAGTTTGGAGTTCTTC; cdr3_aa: CARSLDSLEFF
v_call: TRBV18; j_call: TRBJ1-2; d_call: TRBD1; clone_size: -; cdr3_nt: TGTGCCAGCTCACTCTACAGGGGAGAGGATGGCTACACCTTC; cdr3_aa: CASSLYRGEDGYTF
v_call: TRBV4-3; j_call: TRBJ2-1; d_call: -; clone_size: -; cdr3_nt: TGCGCCAGCAGCCAAACCTCGACACCACCCTACAATGAGCAGTTCTTC; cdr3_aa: CASSQTSTPPYNEQFF
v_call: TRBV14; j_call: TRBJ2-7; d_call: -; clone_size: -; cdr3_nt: TGTGCCAGCAGCTCAATTTCCTACGAGCAGTACTTC; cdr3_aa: CASSSISYEQYF
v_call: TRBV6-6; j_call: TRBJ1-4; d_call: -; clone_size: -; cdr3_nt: TGTGCCAGCAGTTACGGGACCCAGGGGGAAAAACTGTTTTTT; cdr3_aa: CASSYGTQGEKLFF
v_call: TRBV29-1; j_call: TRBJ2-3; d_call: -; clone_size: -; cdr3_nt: TGCAGCGCTGGGGGGCAAGCCGGGGAGACTAGCACAGATACGCAGTATTTT; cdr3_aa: CSAGGQAGETSTDTQYF
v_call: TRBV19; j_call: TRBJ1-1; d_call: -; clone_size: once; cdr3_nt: TGTGCCAGTAGCCTATCGGCCAAGACTGAAGCTTTCTTT; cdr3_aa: CASSLSAKTEAFF
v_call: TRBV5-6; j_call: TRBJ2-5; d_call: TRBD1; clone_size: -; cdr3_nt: TGTGCCAGCAGCTTGTCAGGGGGCGGAGAGACCCAGTACTTC; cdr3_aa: CASSLSGGGETQYF
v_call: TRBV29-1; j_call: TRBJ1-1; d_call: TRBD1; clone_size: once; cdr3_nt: TGCAGCGTGGCCCTCCGGGACAGGGGAAGAGACACTGAAGCTTTCTTT; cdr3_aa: CSVALRDRGRDTEAFF
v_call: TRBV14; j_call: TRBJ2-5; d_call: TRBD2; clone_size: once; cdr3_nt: TGTGCCAGCAGCCTAGCGGGAGGGCCAGGAGAGACCCAGTACTTC; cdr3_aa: CASSLAGGPGETQYF
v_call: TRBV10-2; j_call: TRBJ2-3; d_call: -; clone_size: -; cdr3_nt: TGCGCCAGCAGTCCCAGACTAGGGGTCCACACAGATACGCAGTATTTT; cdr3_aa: CASSPRLGVHTDTQYF
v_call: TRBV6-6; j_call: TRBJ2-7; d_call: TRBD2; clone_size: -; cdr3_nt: TGTGCCAGCACCTCGGGGGGGCCCCCCTACGAGCAGTACTTC; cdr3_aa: CASTSGGPPYEQYF
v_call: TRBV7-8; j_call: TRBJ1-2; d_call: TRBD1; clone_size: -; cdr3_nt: TGTGCCAGCAGCCCGGGACAGGGGAATGGCTACACCTTC; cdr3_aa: CASSPGQGNGYTF
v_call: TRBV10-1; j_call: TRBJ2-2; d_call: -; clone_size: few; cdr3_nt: TGCGCCAGCAGGTCGGGATCAAACACCGGGGAGCTGTTTTTT; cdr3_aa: CASRSGSNTGELFF
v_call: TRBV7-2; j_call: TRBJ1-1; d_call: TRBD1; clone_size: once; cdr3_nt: TGTGCCAGCAGCTCAAAGACAGGGAGGGGCACTGAAGCTTTCTTT; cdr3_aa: CASSSKTGRGTEAFF
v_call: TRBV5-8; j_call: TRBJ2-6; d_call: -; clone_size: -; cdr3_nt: TGTGCCAGCAGCCCTACGACCGCGCGGGGCCCCAACGTCCTGACTTTC; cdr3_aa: CASSPTTARGPNVLTF
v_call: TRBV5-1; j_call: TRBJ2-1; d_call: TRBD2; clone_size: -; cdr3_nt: TGCGCCAGCAGCTTGGCCAGGGGTAGCGGGAGCTACAATGAGCAGTTCTTC; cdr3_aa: CASSLARGSGSYNEQFF
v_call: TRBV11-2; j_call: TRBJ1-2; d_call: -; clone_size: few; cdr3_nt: TGTGCCAGCAGCTTAGGGGCGACTACCCCCTATGGCTACACCTTC; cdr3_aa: CASSLGATTPYGYTF
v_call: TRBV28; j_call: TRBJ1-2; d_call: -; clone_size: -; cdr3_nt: TGTGCCAGCAGTTTTGCCGGGACCCCGGATCCCAACTATGGCTACACCTTC; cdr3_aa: CASSFAGTPDPNYGYTF
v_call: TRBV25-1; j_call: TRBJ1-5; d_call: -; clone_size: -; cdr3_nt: TGTGCCAGCAGCGGGGGGAGAGGCAATCAGCCCCAGCATTTT; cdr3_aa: CASSGGRGNQPQHF
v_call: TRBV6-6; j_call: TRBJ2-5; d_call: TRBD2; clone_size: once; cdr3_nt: TGTGCCAGCAGAACTAGCGGGCAAGAGACCCAGTACTTC; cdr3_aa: CASRTSGQETQYF
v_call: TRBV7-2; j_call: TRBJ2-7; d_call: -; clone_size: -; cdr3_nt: TGTGCCAGCAGCTCAGGTAGAACAGGGATGGGGGAGCAGTACTTC; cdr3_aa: CASSSGRTGMGEQYF
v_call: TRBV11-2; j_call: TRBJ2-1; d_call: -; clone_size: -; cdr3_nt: TGTGCCAGCAGCAGTGGAAGGTCCTACAATGAGCAGTTCTTC; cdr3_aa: CASSSGRSYNEQFF
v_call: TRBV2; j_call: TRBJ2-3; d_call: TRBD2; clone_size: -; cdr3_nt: TGTGCCAGCAGTGAAGGGCTTGTAGGCGGCGGGGGGGCCGCCACAGATACGCAGTATTTT; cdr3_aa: CASSEGLVGGGGAATDTQYF
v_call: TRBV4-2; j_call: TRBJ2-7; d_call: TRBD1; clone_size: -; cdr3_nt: TGTGCCAGCAGCCAACTCCAGGGGGAGAACTACGAGCAGTACTTC; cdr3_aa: CASSQLQGENYEQYF
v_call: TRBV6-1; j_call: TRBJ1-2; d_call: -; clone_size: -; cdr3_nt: TGTGCCAGCAGTGAACACCCTTTGGGTGGCTACACCTTC; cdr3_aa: CASSEHPLGGYTF
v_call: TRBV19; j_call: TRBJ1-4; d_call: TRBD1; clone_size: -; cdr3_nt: TGTGCCAGTAGCTGGACAGGGCAGGGGGAAAAACTGTTTTTT; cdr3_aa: CASSWTGQGEKLFF
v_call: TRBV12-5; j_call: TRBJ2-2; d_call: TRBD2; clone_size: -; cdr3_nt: TGTGCTAGTGGTTTGGATACAGGGGGACTAGCGGGAGTTCTGTACACCGGGGAGCTGTTTTTT; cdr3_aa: CASGLDTGGLAGVLYTGELFF
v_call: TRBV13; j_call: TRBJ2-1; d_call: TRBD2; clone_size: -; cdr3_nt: TGTGCCAGCGGGACTAGCGGATATTCGAACAATGAGCAGTTCTTC; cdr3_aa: CASGTSGYSNNEQFF
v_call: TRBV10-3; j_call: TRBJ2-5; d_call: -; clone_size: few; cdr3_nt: TGTGCCATCAGCCCTAGTCAGGGGGGGACCCAGTACTTC; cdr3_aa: CAISPSQGGTQYF
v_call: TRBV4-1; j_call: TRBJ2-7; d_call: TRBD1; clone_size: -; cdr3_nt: TGCGCCAGCAGCCAAGACCCGGGGACAGGCGAGCAGTACTTC; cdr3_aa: CASSQDPGTGEQYF
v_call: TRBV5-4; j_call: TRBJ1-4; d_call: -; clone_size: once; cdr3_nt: TGTGCCAGCAGCCAAGGAAGTAATGAAAAACTGTTTTTT; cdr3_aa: CASSQGSNEKLFF
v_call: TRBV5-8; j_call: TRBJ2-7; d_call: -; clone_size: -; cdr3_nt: TGTGCCAGCAGCCCACACCACTACGAGCAGTACTTC; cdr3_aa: CASSPHHYEQYF